This T cell receptor (beta chain) was captured in a study of OX40 agonist ivuxolimab in advanced cancers. Study background: The patients received agonistic anti-OX40 (CD134) antibody ivuxolimab.

Peripheral blood came from all dose cohorts at three timepoints. Findings of the study overall: On average, a greater number of expanded clones characterised CD8+ T cells relative to CD4+. Circulating CD4+ and CD8+ T cells showed clonal expansion by week 6 at 0.1 to 3.0 mg/kg.

As regards this clone: Its antigen is as yet unknown.

Measured with immunoSEQ multiplex PCR; TCRdb has only the in-frame clones, and not every one. In the table there are about 89,000 clones, 88% of which are singletons. The TCR sequence derives from an adult with an advanced solid tumor such as melanoma, head and neck, liver or kidney cancer. Sequences were derived from CD4+ or CD8+ T cells sorted from blood, sampled in a trial of the OX40 agonist ivuxolimab.

The CDR3 DNA is TGTGCCAGTAGTATAGATTTCAGCCGACAAGAGACCCAGTACTTC. Translation: CASSIDFSRQETQYF. The V call is TRBV19, the J call TRBJ2-5; D call uncertain. The CDR3 consists of 15 residues. Trimming removed 0 bases from V and 2 bases from J, with 10 bases in between. Per germline, CDR1 LNHDA and CDR2 SQIVND (reference sequence).